The 8 T cell receptor beta chains presented below share a single source sample, sequenced in a study of a mutant IDH1 vaccine in newly diagnosed glioma. The repertoire was sequenced with immunoSEQ multiplex PCR; TCRdb's copy has only in-frame clones and lacks some. The sample has 30,000 or so clones; around 83% are singletons. Time point in this sample: week 35, safety follow-up. Vaccination used 300 ug of mutant IDH1 20-mer peptide per dose, with topical imiquimod. These TCRs are of unknown antigen specificity. The starting material was PBMCs, obtained from a glioma patient whose treatment included an IDH1 peptide vaccine. These receptors were collected from a woman aged 18 to 35 with glioma.

The chain is built from TRBV30 and TRBJ2-5; D gene uncertain. The CDR3 totals 11 residues. The V and J ends lost 0 bases and 4 bases respectively, with 3 bases between them. Germline CDR1 GTSNPN, CDR2 SVGIG (reference sequence). This CDR3 is CAWSVRETQYF. CDR3 bases: TGTGCCTGGAGTGTACGAGAGACCCAGTACTTC.

The CDR3 coding sequence is TGCAGCGTTGGGGGGATCCAGGGGAAACTTGATACGCAGTATTTT. Amino acid sequence: CSVGGIQGKLDTQYF. The rearrangement joins TRBV29-1 to TRBJ2-3; tentative D call: TRBD1 (6 bases). CDR3 length: 15 amino acids. Trimming removed 4 bases from V and 6 bases from J, with 20 bases in between. Germline CDR1 SQVTM, CDR2 ANQGSEA.

The V call is TRBV9, the J call TRBJ1-4, with D perhaps TRBD1 (5 bases). Germline V CDR1 and CDR2: SGDLS, YYNGEE. The CDR3 length is 16 residues. Trimming cost V 3 bases and J 8 bases, with 20 bases left between them. In DNA, the CDR3 is TGTGCCAGCAGCGAGGGGTATGAGGTTATTCGGGAAAAACTGTTTTTT. This gives the protein CASSEGYEVIREKLFF.

This clone was found once. The chain recombines TRBV5-1 with TRBJ2-3; a possible D gene is TRBD1 (8 bases). This CDR3 comprises 14 residues. Germline V gives CDR1 SGHRS, CDR2 YFSETQ. V lost 4 bases and J lost 5, with 14 bases in between. CDR3 coding DNA: TGCGCCAGCAGCAAGGACAGGGAGGGAGATACGCAGTATTTT. Translation: CASSKDREGDTQYF.

The chain uses TRBV4-1 and TRBJ2-5, with D maybe TRBD2 (7 bases). The ends were cut back, 4 bases at V and 3 bases at J, with 21 bases in the middle. The germline V gene has CDR1 MGHRA and CDR2 YSYEKL. This CDR3 is 17 amino acids long. Here the CDR3 DNA reads TGCGCCAGCAGCCCCGGTGGGGGGGAAGGGGGAGAAGAGACCCAGTACTTC. Translated: CASSPGGGEGGEETQYF.

This chain connects TRBV7-6 to TRBJ2-7, with no clear D. The V gene's germline CDR1 is SGHVS and CDR2 FNYEAQ. Trimming left V 1 base short and J 7 bases short, with 8 bases between. The CDR3 is 12 residues long. The CDR3 sequence is CASSLGSREQYF. The CDR3, as DNA: TGTGCCAGCAGCTTAGGATCGCGGGAGCAGTACTTC.

The chain is built from TRBV11-2 and TRBJ2-5; TRBD1 agrees at 9 bases. Germline V gene lookup returns CDR1 SGHAT and CDR2 FQNNGV. Trimming took 2 bases from V and 3 from J; bases not matched to a gene: 4. CDR3 length: 15 residues. The DNA of the CDR3 is TGTGCCAGCAGCTTACACGGACAGGGGAAAGAGACCCAGTACTTC. Protein product: CASSLHGQGKETQYF.

The chain couples TRBV5-1 to TRBJ2-3; D is ambiguous. CDR3 size: 12 residues. Germline V gene data show CDR1 as SGHRS and CDR2 as YFSETQ. Between the trimmed V and J ends, which lost 6 bases and 3 bases, there was a span of 8 bases. The CDR3 nucleotides are TGCGCCAGCACCCTTGGGACAGATACGCAGTATTTT. Amino acid sequence: CASTLGTDTQYF.